This T cell receptor beta chain was identified in a study of early T cells in non-severe SARS-CoV-2 infection. Study context: Sequencing used unsorted whole-blood bulk RNA, so chains lack pairing.

Unique molecular identifiers (one per individual cDNA molecule) were attached. TCRdb re-derived calls from the 5' RACE reads in MiXCR, one entry per CDR3 protein. The sample includes 25,000 to 35,000 distinct CDR3 sequences, 3% to 5% of them seen just once. Points from the study as a whole: Clonotype matching in VDJdb favored anti-spike CD8 responses and did not capture private and CD4 specificities.

After removal of 5 bases from V and 7 bases from J, the junction contained 11 bases not matched to a gene. This CDR3 region has 15 residues. Germline CDR1 reads SGHRS; CDR2 reads YFSETQ. There are many counts of this clonotype. Its antigen is currently unknown. The chain couples TRBV5-1 to TRBJ1-4, with TRBD1 matching over 7 bases. The sequence came from an adult who was a healthcare worker with PCR-confirmed SARS-CoV-2 infection or an uninfected control (not recorded which). The sequenced sample consisted of whole blood. CDR3 amino acids: CASSRNRGLGEKLFF. In nucleotides, the CDR3 is TGCGCCAGCAGTCGGAACAGGGGATTAGGTGAAAAACTGTTTTTT.